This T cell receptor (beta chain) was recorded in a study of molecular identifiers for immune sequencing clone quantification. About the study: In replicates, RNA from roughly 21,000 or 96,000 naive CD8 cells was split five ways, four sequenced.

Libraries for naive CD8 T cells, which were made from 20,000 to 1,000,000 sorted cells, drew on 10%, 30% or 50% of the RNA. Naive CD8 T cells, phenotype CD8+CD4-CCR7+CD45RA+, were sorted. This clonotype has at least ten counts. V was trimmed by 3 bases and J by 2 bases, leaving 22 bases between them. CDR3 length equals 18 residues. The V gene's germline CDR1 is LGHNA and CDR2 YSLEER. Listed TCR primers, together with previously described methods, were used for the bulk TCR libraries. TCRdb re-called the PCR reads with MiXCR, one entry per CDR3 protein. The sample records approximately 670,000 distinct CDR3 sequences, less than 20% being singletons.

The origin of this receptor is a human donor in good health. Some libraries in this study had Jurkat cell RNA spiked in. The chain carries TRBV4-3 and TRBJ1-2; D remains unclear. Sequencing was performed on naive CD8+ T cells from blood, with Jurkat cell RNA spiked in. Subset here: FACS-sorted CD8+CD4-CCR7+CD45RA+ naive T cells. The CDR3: CASSQGVEYRALNYGYTF. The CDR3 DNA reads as TGCGCCAGCAGCCAGGGCGTCGAATATAGGGCCTTGAACTATGGCTACACCTTC.